The 31 T cell receptor beta chains presented below share a single source sample, sequenced in a study of patients and donors after allogeneic stem cell transplantation. TCRdb fed the RT-PCR reads into MiXCR, producing one record per CDR3 protein. Of roughly 940,000 distinct CDR3 sequences in the sample, about a sixth are singletons; the top ten hold 6%. Specimen: blood, either unsorted or a sorted T cell fraction (not recorded which). The receptors were sampled from a human donor who was either an allogeneic HSCT recipient or a stem cell or donor lymphocyte infusion donor (not recorded which). It is not recorded whose cells these are; they may come from a transplant donor.

Only a few counts were recorded for this clonotype. The rearrangement links TRBV20-1 to TRBJ1-3; D gene ambiguous. V was pared by 3 bases and J by 0 bases, with 12 bases between. This CDR3 is 15 amino acids long. Germline V gives CDR1 DFQATT, CDR2 SNEGSKA (reference sequence). This CDR3 is CSARDLGLSGNTIYF. The CDR3 DNA follows: TGCAGTGCTAGGGACCTTGGCCTCTCTGGAAACACCATATATTTT.

V is TRBV5-4 and J is TRBJ2-5; no clear D gene. The V end lost 4 bases, the J end lost 0 bases, and 13 bases lay between the germline ends. The CDR3 sequence is 15 residues long. The germline V gene encodes CDR1 SGHNT and CDR2 YYREEE (reference sequence). This CDR3 is CASSAGRLNQETQYF. Written as DNA, the CDR3 is TGTGCCAGCAGCGCTGGACGATTAAACCAAGAGACCCAGTACTTC.

The sample holds a few counts of this clonotype. The chain employs TRBV7-9 and TRBJ1-5; D is undetermined. Looked up from germline, CDR1 is SEHNR and CDR2 is FQNEAQ (reference sequence). Trimming pared 6 bases from V and 1 base from J, leaving 10 bases between. The CDR3 runs to 14 residues. CDR3 DNA: TGTGCCAGCAGTCAGTCCCAAAGCAATCAGCCCCAGCATTTT. Its translation is CASSQSQSNQPQHF. The variable domain in full, with the rest retrieved from reference TRBV7-9 and TRBJ1-5, is DTGVSQNPRHKITKRGQNVTFRCDPISEHNRLYWYRQTLGQGPEFLTYFQNEAQLEKSRLLSDRFSAERPKGSFSTLEIQRTEQGDSAMYLCASSQSQSNQPQHFGDGTRLSIL.

A few counts support this clonotype. The gene calls are TRBV11-2 and TRBJ2-7; TRBD2 agrees at 7 bases. Germline V gene sequence: CDR1 SGHAT, CDR2 FQNNGV. Trimming took 6 bases from V and 3 from J; bases not matched to a gene: 11. The CDR3 length is 15 residues. CDR3 loop: CASSLRGRGDYEQYF. In nucleotides, the CDR3 is TGTGCCAGCAGTCTTAGGGGTCGGGGGGACTACGAGCAGTACTTC.

The chain employs TRBV7-8 and TRBJ2-3; 7 bases fit TRBD1. CDR3 length equals 15 residues. CDR1 and CDR2 from the germline V gene are SGHVS and FQNEAQ. V was clipped by 3 bases and J by 2 bases; unmatched bases: 5. CDR3 DNA: TGTGCCAGCAGCTTTAAGGGGGCCCACACAGATACGCAGTATTTT. Protein product: CASSFKGAHTDTQYF.

In its sample, this clonotype was seen a few times. The rearrangement links TRBV24-1 to TRBJ2-4, with D maybe TRBD1 (5 bases). Germline V CDR1 and CDR2: KGHDR, SFDVKD. The CDR3 has 14 amino acids. V was trimmed by 4 bases and J by 6 bases, leaving 12 bases between them. Here the CDR3 reads CATSDRYQGNIQYF. As DNA, the CDR3 is TGTGCCACCAGTGACCGCTATCAGGGAAACATTCAGTACTTC.

This clonotype came up many times. This chain uses TRBV12-3 or TRBV12-4 with TRBJ2-1, with D possibly called TRBD1 or TRBD2 (6 bases each). The length of the CDR3 is 16 residues. V was pared by 4 bases and J by 7 bases, with 20 bases between. As DNA, the CDR3 is TGTGCCAGCAGTTCCAGCGGGTCGCAGGGGAAGAATGAGCAGTTCTTC. Amino acids: CASSSSGSQGKNEQFF.

This chain links TRBV24-1 with TRBJ2-2; no clear D. This CDR3 has 16 residues. Per the germline V gene, CDR1 is KGHDR and CDR2 is SFDVKD. V was shortened by 4 bases and J by 3 bases, with 14 bases between the two germline ends. The CDR3 spells CATSETYDTYTGELFF. CDR3 nucleotide sequence: TGTGCCACCAGTGAGACCTATGACACCTACACCGGGGAGCTGTTTTTT.

J is TRBJ2-6 and V is TRBV9; D remains unclear. V shed 2 bases and J shed 3 bases, with 3 bases lying between them. The CDR3 consists of 13 residues. From germline, CDR1 is SGDLS and CDR2 YYNGEE. CDR3 in DNA: TGTGCCAGCAGCGTGGATGGGGCCAACGTCCTGACTTTC. The encoded protein is CASSVDGANVLTF.

This clonotype has only a few counts. The chain has TRBV12-3 or TRBV12-4 and TRBJ1-2; 10 positions match TRBD1. The CDR3 totals 14 residues. V shed 6 bases, J shed 6 bases, and the junction held 7 bases outside the gene matches. As DNA, the CDR3 is TGTGCCAGCAGCTACGACAGGGGGCGCCATGGCTACACCTTC. Translation gives CASSYDRGRHGYTF.

This clonotype was seen a handful of times. V usage is TRBV20-1 and J usage is TRBJ1-2, with 7 bases that match TRBD1. CDR1 and CDR2 from the germline V gene are DFQATT and SNEGSKA (reference sequence). The length of the CDR3 is 13 residues. V shed 6 bases, J shed 6 bases, and the junction held 10 bases outside the gene matches. CDR3 sequence: CSALRQGGHGYTF. The CDR3, as DNA: TGCAGTGCGCTACGACAAGGGGGCCATGGCTACACCTTC.

V usage is TRBV20-1 and J usage is TRBJ2-2, with D perhaps matching TRBD1 (6 bases). Germline V lookup: CDR1 DFQATT, CDR2 SNEGSKA (reference sequence). The germline V and J ends were trimmed by 6 bases and 0 bases, with 17 bases remaining between them. The CDR3 sequence is 16 residues long. DNA of the CDR3: TGCAGTGCGGTAGACAGGACTCGATCGAACACCGGGGAGCTGTTTTTT. Encoded protein: CSAVDRTRSNTGELFF.

V is TRBV11-3 and J is TRBJ1-2; perhaps TRBD1 as D (6 bases). Germline values: CDR1 SGHNT, CDR2 YENEEA. Trimming left V 5 bases short and J 2 bases short, with 15 bases between. The CDR3 runs 15 residues. The CDR3 reads CASSPRPGVNYGYTF. CDR3 sequence (DNA): TGTGCCAGCAGCCCCCGGCCAGGGGTGAACTATGGCTACACCTTC.

The chain carries TRBV7-3 and TRBJ1-2; perhaps TRBD1 as D (6 bases). The length of the CDR3 is 16 residues. V was shortened by 7 bases and J by 5 bases, with 23 bases between the two germline ends. From germline, CDR1 is SGHTA and CDR2 FQGTGA. This CDR3 is CASTPPVIGGAYGYTF. The DNA of the CDR3 is TGTGCCAGCACCCCCCCTGTCATCGGGGGGGCTTATGGCTACACCTTC.

This clonotype has a handful of counts. The chain couples TRBV12-3 or TRBV12-4 to TRBJ2-7, with a weak D call TRBD1 (5 bases). CDR3 length equals 15 residues. Trimming took off 6 bases at V and 2 bases at J, with 17 bases between the two ends. In DNA, the CDR3 is TGTGCCAGCAGCCTAAGGGGCAGCCTAACCTACGAGCAGTACTTC. Encoded protein: CASSLRGSLTYEQYF.

This clonotype showed up just a few times. This chain joins TRBV30 and TRBJ2-5; no clear D gene. The CDR3 loop spans 12 amino acids. V was cut by 2 bases and J by 2 bases, with 6 bases left in between. Looked up from germline, CDR1 is GTSNPN and CDR2 is SVGIG (reference sequence). Written as DNA, the CDR3 is TGTGCCTGGAGTCAACGTCAAGAGACCCAGTACTTC. Translation gives CAWSQRQETQYF.

This clonotype has ten or more counts. This sequence joins TRBV7-2 and TRBJ1-1; D gene ambiguous. V was cut by 5 bases and J by 1 base, with 5 bases left in between. Germline V CDR1 and CDR2: SGHTA, FQGNSA. The CDR3 covers 12 residues. The CDR3 DNA reads as TGTGCCAGCAGCCGCCAGAACACTGAAGCTTTCTTT. Translation: CASSRQNTEAFF.

This clonotype appeared a few times. This chain links TRBV7-2 with TRBJ2-1; D might be TRBD2 (6 bases). The germline V gene has CDR1 SGHTA and CDR2 FQGNSA. The CDR3 totals 16 residues. Between the trimmed V and J ends, which lost 3 bases and 7 bases, there was a span of 19 bases. In DNA form, the CDR3 reads TGTGCCAGCAGCTTTAGTCGGGACTCATCCCTAAATGAGCAGTTCTTC. It codes for CASSFSRDSSLNEQFF.

The chain couples TRBV5-4 to TRBJ1-2, with 10 bases lining up with TRBD1. The germline CDR1 and CDR2 sequences are SGHNT and YYREEE (reference sequence). The CDR3 sequence is 16 residues long. V gave up 4 bases and J gave up 6 bases; unmatched junction bases: 12. The DNA of the CDR3 is TGTGCCAGCAGCCGGACAGGGGGAAGCCTGCAGGATGGCTACACCTTC. Translation: CASSRTGGSLQDGYTF.

Written as DNA, the CDR3 is TGTGCCAGCAGCCTCGGGGAGGGGGACTATGGCTACACCTTC. This gives the protein CASSLGEGDYGYTF. The V gene is TRBV12-3 or TRBV12-4, the J gene TRBJ1-2, with TRBD1 as a possible D gene (6 bases). The CDR3 has 14 residues. V was pared by 6 bases and J by 3 bases, with 14 bases between.

This clonotype has only a few counts. The chain joins TRBV7-2 to TRBJ1-1, with D possibly matching TRBD1 (6 bases). Between the trimmed V and J ends, which lost 5 bases and 8 bases, there was a span of 12 bases. The germline CDR1 and CDR2 sequences are SGHTA and FQGNSA. The CDR3 covers 12 residues. DNA for the CDR3: TGTGCCAGCAGCACGCGGACAGACGAAGCTTTCTTT. It encodes CASSTRTDEAFF.

This clonotype was observed a few times. The chain joins TRBV30 to TRBJ2-7; D possibly corresponds to TRBD1 (6 bases). Per germline, CDR1 GTSNPN and CDR2 SVGIG (reference sequence). The CDR3 loop spans 14 amino acids. V was clipped by 3 bases and J by 2 bases, with 14 bases between them. The CDR3 region is CAWRGIGQTYEQYF. Written as DNA, the CDR3 is TGTGCCTGGAGGGGAATCGGACAGACCTACGAGCAGTACTTC.

In this sample, this clonotype turned up a few times. This chain connects TRBV6-1 to TRBJ1-5, with 7 bases fitting TRBD1. V shed 8 bases, J shed 5 bases, and the junction held 9 bases outside the gene matches. Germline CDR1 is MNHNS and CDR2 is SASEGT. The CDR3 has 14 amino acids. CDR3 protein: CASVDREGYQPQHF. The CDR3 coding sequence is TGTGCCAGCGTCGACAGGGAAGGTTATCAGCCCCAGCATTTT.

This clonotype has only a few counts. The chain combines TRBV7-2 with TRBJ2-1; TRBD2 matches at 8 bases. The CDR3 covers 16 residues. Trimming cost V 1 base and J 5 bases; bases outside gene matches: 7. Germline V CDR1 and CDR2: SGHTA, FQGNSA. CDR3 DNA: TGTGCCAGCAGCTTAGTAGTCGGGAGGGCCGACAATGAGCAGTTCTTC. It encodes CASSLVVGRADNEQFF.

Only a few counts were recorded for this clonotype. The V and J genes are TRBV6-1 and TRBJ2-1; TRBD1 aligns across 8 bases. Germline V gene lookup returns CDR1 MNHNS and CDR2 SASEGT. Germline trimming cut 2 bases from V and 8 bases from J; bases unmatched to any gene: 20. The CDR3 runs 19 residues. CDR3 coding DNA: TGTGCCAGCAGTGAAATGGCCGCCGGGACAGGTTTTGACCTGGATGAGCAGTTCTTC. The encoded protein is CASSEMAAGTGFDLDEQFF.

The CDR3 region has the DNA TGTGCCAGCAGATCCGCCGGAGTGGTACGCGAGCAGTACTTC. This translates into CASRSAGVVREQYF. The V and J genes are TRBV12-3 or TRBV12-4 and TRBJ2-7; D is unresolved. V dropped 6 bases and J dropped 6 bases, with 18 bases sitting between them. This CDR3 spans 14 amino acids.

This clonotype turned up a few times. The chain recombines TRBV24-1 with TRBJ2-1; D possibly corresponds to TRBD1 (5 bases). Trimming cost V 7 bases and J 9 bases, with 9 bases left between them. Germline-derived CDR1 and CDR2 are KGHDR and SFDVKD. The CDR3 has 11 amino acids. The CDR3 sequence is CATSDRGEQFF. CDR3 in DNA: TGTGCCACCAGCGATAGGGGTGAGCAGTTCTTC.

This clonotype was recorded a few times. This rearrangement joins TRBV7-3 to TRBJ2-5; D gene ambiguous. Deletions cut 1 base from V and 5 bases from J, with 11 bases between. Germline CDR1 and CDR2: SGHTA and FQGTGA. This CDR3 is 14 amino acids long. The CDR3 bases are TGTGCCAGCAGCTTAAACCCCACCCTCGAGACCCAGTACTTC. Encoded protein: CASSLNPTLETQYF.

The chain has TRBV27 and TRBJ1-1, with 8 bases fitting TRBD1. V was pared by 2 bases and J by 2 bases, with 7 bases of the junction left unmatched. From germline, CDR1 is MNHEY and CDR2 SMNVEV (reference sequence). This CDR3 has 16 residues. The DNA of the CDR3 is TGTGCCAGCAGTTTACAGGGGGCGTTGAGTAACACTGAAGCTTTCTTT. It specifies CASSLQGALSNTEAFF.

The rearrangement joins TRBV12-3 or TRBV12-4 to TRBJ2-3, with 7 bases lining up with TRBD2. This CDR3 has 14 residues. J was trimmed by 1 base and V by 9 bases; bases with no gene match: 7. The CDR3 loop is CASNGGTGTDTQYF. The CDR3 DNA sequence: TGTGCCAGTAACGGGGGGACGGGCACAGATACGCAGTATTTT.

The V call is TRBV30, the J call TRBJ1-4; 9 bases are a match to TRBD1. The CDR3 contains 13 residues. Germline assignment: CDR1 GTSNPN and CDR2 SVGIG (reference sequence). The ends lost 5 bases at V and 6 bases at J; junction bases unmatched: 4. CDR3 nucleotide sequence: TGTGCCTGGGGGACAGGGCGTTATGAAAAACTGTTTTTT. Translating gives CAWGTGRYEKLFF.